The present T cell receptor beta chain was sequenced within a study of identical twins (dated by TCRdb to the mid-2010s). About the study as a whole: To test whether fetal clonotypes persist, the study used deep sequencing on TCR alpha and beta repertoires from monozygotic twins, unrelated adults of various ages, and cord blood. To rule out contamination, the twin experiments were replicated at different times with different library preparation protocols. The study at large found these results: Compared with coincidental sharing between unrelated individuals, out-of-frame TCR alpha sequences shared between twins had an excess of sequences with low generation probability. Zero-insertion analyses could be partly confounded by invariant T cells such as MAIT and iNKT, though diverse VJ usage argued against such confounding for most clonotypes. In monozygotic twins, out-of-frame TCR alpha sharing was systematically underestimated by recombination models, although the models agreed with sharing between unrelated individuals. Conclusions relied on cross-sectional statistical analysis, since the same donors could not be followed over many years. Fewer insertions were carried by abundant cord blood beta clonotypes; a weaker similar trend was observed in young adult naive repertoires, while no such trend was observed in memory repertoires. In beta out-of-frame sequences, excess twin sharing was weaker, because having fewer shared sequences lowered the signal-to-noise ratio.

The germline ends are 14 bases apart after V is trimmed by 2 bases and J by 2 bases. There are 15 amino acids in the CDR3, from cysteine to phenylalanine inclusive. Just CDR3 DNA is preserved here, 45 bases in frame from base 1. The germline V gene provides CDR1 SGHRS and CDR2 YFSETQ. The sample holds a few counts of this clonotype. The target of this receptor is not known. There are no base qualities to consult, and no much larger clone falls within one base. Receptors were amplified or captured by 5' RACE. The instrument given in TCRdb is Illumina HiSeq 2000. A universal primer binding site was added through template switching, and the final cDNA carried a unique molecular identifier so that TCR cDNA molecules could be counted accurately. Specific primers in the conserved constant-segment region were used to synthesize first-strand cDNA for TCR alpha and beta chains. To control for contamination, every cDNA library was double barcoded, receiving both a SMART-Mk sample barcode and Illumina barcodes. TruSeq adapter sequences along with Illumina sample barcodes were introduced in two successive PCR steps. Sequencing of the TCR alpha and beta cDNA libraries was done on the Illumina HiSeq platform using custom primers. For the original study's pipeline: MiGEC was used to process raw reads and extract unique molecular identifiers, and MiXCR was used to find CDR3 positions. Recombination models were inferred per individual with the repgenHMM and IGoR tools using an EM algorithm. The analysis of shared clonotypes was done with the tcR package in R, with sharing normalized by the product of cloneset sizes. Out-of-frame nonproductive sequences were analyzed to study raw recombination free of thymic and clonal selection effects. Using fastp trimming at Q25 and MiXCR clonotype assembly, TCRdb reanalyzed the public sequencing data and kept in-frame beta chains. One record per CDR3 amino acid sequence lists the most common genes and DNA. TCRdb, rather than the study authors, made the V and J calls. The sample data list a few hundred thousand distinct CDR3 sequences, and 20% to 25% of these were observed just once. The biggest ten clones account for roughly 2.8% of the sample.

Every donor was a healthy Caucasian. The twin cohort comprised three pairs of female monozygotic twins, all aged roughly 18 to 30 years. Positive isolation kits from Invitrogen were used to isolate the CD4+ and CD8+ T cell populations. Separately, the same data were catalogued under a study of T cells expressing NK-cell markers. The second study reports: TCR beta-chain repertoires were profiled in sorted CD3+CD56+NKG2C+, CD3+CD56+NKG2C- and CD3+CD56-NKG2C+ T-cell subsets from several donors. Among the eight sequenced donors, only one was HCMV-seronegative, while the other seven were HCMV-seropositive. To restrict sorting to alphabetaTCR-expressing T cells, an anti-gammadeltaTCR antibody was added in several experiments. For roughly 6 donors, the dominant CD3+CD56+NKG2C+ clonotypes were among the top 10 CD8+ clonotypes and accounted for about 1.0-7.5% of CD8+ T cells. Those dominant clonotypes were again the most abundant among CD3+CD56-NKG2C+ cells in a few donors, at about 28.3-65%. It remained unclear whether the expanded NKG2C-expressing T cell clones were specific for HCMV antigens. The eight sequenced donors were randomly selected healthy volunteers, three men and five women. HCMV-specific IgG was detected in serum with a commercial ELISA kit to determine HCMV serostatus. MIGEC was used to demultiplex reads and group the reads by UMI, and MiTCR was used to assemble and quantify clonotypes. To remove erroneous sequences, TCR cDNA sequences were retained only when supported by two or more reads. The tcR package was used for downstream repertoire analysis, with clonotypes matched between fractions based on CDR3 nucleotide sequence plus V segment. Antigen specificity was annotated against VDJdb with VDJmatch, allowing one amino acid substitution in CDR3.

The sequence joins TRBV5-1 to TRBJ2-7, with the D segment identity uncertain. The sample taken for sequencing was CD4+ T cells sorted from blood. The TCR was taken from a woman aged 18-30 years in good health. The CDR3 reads CASSLLSQAAYEQYF. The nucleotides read TGCGCCAGCAGCTTACTTAGTCAGGCCGCCTACGAGCAGTACTTC.